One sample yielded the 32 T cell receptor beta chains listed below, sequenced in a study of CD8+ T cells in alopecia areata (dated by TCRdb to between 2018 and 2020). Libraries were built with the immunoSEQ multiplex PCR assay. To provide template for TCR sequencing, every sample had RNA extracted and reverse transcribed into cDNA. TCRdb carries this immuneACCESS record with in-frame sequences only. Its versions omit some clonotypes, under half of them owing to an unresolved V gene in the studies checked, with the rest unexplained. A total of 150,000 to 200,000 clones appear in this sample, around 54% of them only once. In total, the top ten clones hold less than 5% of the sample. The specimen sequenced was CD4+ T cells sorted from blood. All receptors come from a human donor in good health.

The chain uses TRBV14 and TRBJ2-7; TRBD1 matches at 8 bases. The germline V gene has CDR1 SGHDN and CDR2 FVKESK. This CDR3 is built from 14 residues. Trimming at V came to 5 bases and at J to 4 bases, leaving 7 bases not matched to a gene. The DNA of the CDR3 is TGTGCCAGCAGCTGGGGACAGGTGCAATACGAGCAGTACTTC. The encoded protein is CASSWGQVQYEQYF.

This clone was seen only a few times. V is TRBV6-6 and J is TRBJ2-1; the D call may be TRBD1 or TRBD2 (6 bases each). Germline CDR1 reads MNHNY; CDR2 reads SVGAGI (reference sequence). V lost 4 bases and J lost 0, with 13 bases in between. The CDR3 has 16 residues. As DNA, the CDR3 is TGTGCCAGCAGTTGGAGAGGGGGGAGCTCCTACAATGAGCAGTTCTTC. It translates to CASSWRGGSSYNEQFF.

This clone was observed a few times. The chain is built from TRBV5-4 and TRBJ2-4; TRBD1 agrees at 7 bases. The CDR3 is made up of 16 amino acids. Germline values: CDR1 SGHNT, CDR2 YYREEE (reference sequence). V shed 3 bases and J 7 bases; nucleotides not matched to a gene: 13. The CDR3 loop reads CASSSPKPGGTNIQYF. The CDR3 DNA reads TGTGCCAGCAGCTCCCCAAAGCCAGGGGGAACGAACATTCAGTACTTC.

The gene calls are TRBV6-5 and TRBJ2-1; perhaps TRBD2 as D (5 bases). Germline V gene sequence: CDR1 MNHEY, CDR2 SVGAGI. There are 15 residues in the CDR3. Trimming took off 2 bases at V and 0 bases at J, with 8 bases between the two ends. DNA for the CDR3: TGTGCCAGCAGTTACGGACGGGACTCCTACAATGAGCAGTTCTTC. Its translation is CASSYGRDSYNEQFF.

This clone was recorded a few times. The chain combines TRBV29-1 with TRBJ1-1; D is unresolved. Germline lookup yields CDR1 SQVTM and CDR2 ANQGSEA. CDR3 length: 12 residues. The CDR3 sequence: CTFNLVDTEAFF. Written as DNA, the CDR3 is TGCACCTTTAATCTCGTGGACACTGAAGCTTTCTTT.

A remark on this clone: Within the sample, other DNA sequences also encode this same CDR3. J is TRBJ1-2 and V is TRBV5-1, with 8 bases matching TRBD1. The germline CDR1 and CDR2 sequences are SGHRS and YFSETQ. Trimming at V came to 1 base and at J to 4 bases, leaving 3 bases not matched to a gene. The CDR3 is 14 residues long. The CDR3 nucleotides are TGCGCCAGCAGCTTGAGTGACAGGGGCTATGGCTACACCTTC. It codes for CASSLSDRGYGYTF.

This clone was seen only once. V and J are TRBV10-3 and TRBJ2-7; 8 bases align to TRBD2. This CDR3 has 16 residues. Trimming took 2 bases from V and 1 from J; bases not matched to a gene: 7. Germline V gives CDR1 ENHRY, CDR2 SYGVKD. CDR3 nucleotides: TGTGCCATCAGTGAGCCGGGGGGGCACCATTCCTACGAGCAGTACTTC. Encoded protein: CAISEPGGHHSYEQYF.

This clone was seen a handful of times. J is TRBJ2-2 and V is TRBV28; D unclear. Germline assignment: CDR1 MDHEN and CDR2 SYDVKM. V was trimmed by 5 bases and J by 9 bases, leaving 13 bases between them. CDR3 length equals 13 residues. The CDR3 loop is CASSTITPWELFF. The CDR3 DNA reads TGTGCCAGCAGTACGATTACCCCCTGGGAGCTGTTTTTT.

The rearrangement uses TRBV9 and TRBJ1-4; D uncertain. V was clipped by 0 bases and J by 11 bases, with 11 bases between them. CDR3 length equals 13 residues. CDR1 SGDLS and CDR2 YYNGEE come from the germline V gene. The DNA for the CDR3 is TGTGCCAGCAGCGTAGTTCTAGGAGGGAAACTGTTTTTT. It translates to CASSVVLGGKLFF.

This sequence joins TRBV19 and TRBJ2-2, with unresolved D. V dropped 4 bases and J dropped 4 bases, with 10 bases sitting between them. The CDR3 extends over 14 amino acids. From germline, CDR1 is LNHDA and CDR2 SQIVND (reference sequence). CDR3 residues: CASSTDPGTGELFF. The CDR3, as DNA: TGTGCCAGTAGTACCGACCCGGGCACCGGGGAGCTGTTTTTT.

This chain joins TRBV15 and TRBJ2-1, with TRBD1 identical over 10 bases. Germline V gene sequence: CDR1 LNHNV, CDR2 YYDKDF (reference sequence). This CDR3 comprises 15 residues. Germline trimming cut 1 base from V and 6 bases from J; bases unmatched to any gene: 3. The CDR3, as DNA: TGTGCCACCAGCAGAGGGGGGACAGGGGTCAATGAGCAGTTCTTC. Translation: CATSRGGTGVNEQFF.

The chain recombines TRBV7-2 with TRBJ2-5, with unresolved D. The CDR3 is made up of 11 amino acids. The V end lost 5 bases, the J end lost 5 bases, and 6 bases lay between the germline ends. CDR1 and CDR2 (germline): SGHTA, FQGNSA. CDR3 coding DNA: TGTGCCAGCAGCCCCCTGGAGACCCAGTACTTC. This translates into CASSPLETQYF.

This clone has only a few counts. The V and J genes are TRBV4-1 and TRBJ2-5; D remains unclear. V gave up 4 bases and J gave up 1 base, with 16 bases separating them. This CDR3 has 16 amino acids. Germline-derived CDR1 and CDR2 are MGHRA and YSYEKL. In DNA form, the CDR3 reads TGCGCCAGCAGCCCCCCCATGATGACGGGCCAAGAGACCCAGTACTTC. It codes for CASSPPMMTGQETQYF.

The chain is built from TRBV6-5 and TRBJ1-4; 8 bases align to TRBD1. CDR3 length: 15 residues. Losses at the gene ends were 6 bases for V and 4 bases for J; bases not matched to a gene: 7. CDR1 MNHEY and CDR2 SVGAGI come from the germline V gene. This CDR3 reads CASRGRTGRNEKLFF. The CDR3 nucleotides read TGTGCCAGCAGGGGGAGGACAGGGCGTAATGAAAAACTGTTTTTT.

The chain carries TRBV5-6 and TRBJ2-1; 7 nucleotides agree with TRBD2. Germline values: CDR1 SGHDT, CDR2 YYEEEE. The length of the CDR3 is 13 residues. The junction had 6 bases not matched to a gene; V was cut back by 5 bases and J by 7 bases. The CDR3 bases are TGTGCCAGCAGATATATGGGGGGGAATGAGCAGTTCTTC. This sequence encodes CASRYMGGNEQFF. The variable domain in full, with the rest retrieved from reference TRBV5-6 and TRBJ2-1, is DAGVTQSPTHLIKTRGQQVTLRCSPKSGHDTVSWYQQALGQGPQFIFQYYEEEERQRGNFPDRFSGHQFPNYSSELNVNALLLGDSALYLCASRYMGGNEQFFGPGTRLTVL.

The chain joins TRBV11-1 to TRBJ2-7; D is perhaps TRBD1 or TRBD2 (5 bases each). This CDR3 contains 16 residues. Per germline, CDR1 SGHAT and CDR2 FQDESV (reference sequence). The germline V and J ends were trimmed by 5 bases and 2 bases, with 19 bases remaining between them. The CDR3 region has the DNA TGTGCCAGCAGCCCCGTCAATCGGGGCGGTACCTACGAGCAGTACTTC. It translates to CASSPVNRGGTYEQYF.

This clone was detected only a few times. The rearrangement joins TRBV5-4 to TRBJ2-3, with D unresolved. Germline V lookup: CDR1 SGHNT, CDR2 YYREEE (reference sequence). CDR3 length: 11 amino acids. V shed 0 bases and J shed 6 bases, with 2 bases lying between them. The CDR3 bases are TGTGCCAGCAGCTTGGCTGATACGCAGTATTTT. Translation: CASSLADTQYF.

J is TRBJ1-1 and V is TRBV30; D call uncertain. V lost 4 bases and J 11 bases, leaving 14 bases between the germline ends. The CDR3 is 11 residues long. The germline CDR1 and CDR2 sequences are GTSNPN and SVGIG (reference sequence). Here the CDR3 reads CAWTNRGGAFF. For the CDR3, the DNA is TGTGCCTGGACAAATCGGGGAGGGGCTTTCTTT.

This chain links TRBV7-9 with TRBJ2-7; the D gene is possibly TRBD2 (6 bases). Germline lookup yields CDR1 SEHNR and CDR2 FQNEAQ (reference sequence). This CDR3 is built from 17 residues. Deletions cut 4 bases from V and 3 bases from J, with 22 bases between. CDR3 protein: CASSSVLGGRSVYEQYF. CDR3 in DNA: TGTGCCAGCAGCTCCGTTTTGGGTGGGAGGAGCGTCTACGAGCAGTACTTC.

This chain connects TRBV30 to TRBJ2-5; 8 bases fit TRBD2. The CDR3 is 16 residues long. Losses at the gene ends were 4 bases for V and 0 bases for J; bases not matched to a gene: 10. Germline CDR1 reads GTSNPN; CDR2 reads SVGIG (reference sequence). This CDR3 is CAWNAGSGIYQETQYF. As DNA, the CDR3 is TGTGCCTGGAACGCGGGTAGCGGGATTTACCAAGAGACCCAGTACTTC.

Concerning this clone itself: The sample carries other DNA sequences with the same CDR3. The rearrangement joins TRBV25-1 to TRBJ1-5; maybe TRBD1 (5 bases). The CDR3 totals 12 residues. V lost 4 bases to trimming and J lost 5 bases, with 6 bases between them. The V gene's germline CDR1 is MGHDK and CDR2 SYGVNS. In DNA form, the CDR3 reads TGTGCCAGCAGTGTGGGGGATCAGCCCCAGCATTTT. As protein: CASSVGDQPQHF.

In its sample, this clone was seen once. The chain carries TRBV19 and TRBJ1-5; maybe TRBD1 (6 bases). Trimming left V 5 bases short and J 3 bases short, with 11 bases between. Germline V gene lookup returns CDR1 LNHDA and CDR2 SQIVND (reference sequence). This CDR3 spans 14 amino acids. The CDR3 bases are TGTGCCAGTAGTGTGGACAGCCCCAATCAGCCCCAGCATTTT. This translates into CASSVDSPNQPQHF.

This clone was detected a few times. CDR3 loop: CASSPTGSNTEAFF. CDR3 coding DNA: TGTGCCAGCAGCCCCACCGGGTCAAACACTGAAGCTTTCTTT. The chain combines TRBV7-9 with TRBJ1-1; D is ambiguous. CDR3 length: 14 residues. The V end was cut by 5 bases, the J end by 2 bases, with 12 bases between. Germline V lookup: CDR1 SEHNR, CDR2 FQNEAQ (reference sequence). The entire variable domain, with the rest obtained from reference TRBV7-9 and TRBJ1-1, is as follows: DTGVSQNPRHKITKRGQNVTFRCDPISEHNRLYWYRQTLGQGPEFLTYFQNEAQLEKSRLLSDRFSAERPKGSFSTLEIQRTEQGDSAMYLCASSPTGSNTEAFFGQGTRLTVV.

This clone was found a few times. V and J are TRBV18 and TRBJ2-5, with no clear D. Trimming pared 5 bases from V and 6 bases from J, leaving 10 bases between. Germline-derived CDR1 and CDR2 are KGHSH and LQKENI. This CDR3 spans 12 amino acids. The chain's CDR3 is CASSTDTKTQYF. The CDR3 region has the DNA TGTGCCAGCTCAACAGACACCAAGACCCAGTACTTC.

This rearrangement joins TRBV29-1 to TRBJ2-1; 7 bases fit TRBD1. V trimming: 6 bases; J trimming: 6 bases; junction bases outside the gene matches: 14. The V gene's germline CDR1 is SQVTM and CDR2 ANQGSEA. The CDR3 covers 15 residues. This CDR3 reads CSVEANRDRGNEQFF. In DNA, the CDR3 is TGCAGCGTGGAGGCCAACCGGGACAGAGGCAATGAGCAGTTCTTC.

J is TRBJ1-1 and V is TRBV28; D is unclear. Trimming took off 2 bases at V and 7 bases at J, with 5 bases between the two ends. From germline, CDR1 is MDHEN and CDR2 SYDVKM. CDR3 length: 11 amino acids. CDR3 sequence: CASSLRVEAFF. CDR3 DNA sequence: TGTGCCAGCAGTTTACGGGTTGAAGCTTTCTTT. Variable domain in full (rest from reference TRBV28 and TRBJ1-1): DVKVTQSSRYLVKRTGEKVFLECVQDMDHENMFWYRQDPGLGLRLIYFSYDVKMKEKGDIPEGYSVSREKKERFSLILESASTNQTSMYLCASSLRVEAFFGQGTRLTVV.

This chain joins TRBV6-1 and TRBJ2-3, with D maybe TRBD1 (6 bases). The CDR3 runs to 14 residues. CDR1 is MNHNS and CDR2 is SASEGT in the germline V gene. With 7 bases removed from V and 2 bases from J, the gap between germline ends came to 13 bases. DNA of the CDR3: TGTGCCAGCATGGACAGAGGATTCACAGATACGCAGTATTTT. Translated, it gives CASMDRGFTDTQYF.

The CDR3 nucleotides are TGTGCCACCAGCAGAGATTTCCCAGGGGCGGCCGGGGAGCTGTTTTTT. Its protein product is CATSRDFPGAAGELFF. The V call is TRBV15, the J call TRBJ2-2; possibly TRBD1 for D (6 bases). Germline V gives CDR1 LNHNV, CDR2 YYDKDF (reference sequence). V lost 0 bases to trimming and J lost 6 bases, with 14 bases between them. The CDR3 is 16 amino acids.

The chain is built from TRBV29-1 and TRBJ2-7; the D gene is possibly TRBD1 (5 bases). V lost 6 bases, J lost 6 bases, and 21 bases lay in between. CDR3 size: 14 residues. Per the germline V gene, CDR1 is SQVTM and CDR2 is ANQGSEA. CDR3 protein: CSVSTAALWSEQYF. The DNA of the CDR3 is TGCAGCGTATCGACAGCCGCCCTTTGGAGCGAGCAGTACTTC.

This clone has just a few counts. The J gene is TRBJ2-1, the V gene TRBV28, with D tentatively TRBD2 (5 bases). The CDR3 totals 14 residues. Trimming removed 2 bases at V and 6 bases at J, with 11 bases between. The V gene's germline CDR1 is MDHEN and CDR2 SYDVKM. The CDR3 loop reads CASSLGLAGNEQFF. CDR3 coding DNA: TGTGCCAGCAGTTTAGGGCTAGCAGGCAATGAGCAGTTCTTC.

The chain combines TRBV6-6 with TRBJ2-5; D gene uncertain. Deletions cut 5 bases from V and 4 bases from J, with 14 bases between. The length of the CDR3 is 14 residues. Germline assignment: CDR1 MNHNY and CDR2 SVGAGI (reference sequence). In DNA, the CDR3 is TGTGCCAGCAGTGATGGCCCGGGCCGAGAGACCCAGTACTTC. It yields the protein CASSDGPGRETQYF.

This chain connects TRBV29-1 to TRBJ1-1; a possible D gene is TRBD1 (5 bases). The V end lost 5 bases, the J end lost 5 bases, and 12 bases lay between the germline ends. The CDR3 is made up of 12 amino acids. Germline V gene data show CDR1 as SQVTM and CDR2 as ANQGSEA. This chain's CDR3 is CSVQVEGTEAFF. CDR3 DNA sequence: TGCAGCGTTCAGGTGGAGGGGACTGAAGCTTTCTTT. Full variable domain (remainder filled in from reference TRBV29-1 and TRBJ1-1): SAVISQKPSRDICQRGTSLTIQCQVDSQVTMMFWYRQQPGQSLTLIATANQGSEATYESGFVIDKFPISRPNLTFSTLTVSNMSPEDSSIYLCSVQVEGTEAFFGQGTRLTVV.